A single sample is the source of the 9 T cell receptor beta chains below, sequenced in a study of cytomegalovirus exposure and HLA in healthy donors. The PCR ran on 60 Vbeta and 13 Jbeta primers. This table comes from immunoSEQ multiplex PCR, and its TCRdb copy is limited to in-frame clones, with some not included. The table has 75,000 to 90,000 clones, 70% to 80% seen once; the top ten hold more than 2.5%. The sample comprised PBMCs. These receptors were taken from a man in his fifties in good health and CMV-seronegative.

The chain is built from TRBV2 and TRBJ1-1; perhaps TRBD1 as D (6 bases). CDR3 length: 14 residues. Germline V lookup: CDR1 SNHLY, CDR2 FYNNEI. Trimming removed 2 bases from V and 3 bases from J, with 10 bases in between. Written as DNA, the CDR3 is TGTGCCAGCAGTGAAAGAGCAGGGGACACTGAAGCTTTCTTT. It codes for CASSERAGDTEAFF.

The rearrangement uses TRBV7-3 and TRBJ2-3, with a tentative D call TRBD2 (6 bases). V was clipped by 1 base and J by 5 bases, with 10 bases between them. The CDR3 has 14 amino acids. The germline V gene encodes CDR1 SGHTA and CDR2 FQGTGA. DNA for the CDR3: TGTGCCAGCAGCTTAAACCTGGGACTAGATACGCAGTATTTT. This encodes CASSLNLGLDTQYF.

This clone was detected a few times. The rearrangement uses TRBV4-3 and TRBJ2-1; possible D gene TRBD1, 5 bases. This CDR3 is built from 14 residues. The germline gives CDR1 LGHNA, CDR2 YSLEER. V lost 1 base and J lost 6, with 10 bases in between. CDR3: CASSQGTGPNEQFF. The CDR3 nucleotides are TGCGCCAGCAGCCAAGGTACAGGACCCAATGAGCAGTTCTTC.

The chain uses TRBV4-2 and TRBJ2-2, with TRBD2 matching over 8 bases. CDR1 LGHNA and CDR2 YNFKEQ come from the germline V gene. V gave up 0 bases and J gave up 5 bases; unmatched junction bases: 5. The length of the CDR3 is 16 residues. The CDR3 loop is CASSQELASGTGELFF. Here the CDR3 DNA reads TGTGCCAGCAGCCAAGAGTTAGCTAGCGGGACCGGGGAGCTGTTTTTT.

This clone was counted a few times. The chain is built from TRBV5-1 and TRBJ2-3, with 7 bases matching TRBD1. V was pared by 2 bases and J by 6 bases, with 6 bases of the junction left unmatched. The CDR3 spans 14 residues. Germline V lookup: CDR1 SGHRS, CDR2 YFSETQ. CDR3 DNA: TGCGCCAGCAGCTTAGGGGGCCCTGTGGATACGCAGTATTTT. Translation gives CASSLGGPVDTQYF.

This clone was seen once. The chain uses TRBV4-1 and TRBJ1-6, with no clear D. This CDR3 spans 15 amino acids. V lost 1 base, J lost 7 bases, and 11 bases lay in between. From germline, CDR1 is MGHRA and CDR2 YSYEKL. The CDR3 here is CASSQGGQVNSPLHF. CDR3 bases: TGCGCCAGCAGCCAAGGAGGGCAGGTGAATTCACCCCTCCACTTT.

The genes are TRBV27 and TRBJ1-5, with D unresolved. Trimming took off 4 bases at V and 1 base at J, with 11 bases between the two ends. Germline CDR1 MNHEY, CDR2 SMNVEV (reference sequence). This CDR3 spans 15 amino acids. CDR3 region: CASSYEGLSNQPQHF. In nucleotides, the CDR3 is TGTGCCAGCAGTTACGAGGGATTGAGCAATCAGCCCCAGCATTTT.

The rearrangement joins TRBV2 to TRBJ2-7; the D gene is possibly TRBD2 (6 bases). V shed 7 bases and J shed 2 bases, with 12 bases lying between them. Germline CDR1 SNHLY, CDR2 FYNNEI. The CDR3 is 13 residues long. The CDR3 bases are TGTGCCAGCACCGGACTATCCACCTACGAGCAGTACTTC. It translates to CASTGLSTYEQYF.

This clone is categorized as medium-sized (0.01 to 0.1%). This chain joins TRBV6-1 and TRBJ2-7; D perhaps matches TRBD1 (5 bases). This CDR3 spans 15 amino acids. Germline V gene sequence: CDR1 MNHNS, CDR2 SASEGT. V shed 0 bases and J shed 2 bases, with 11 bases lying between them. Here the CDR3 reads CASSEAGTGTYEQYF. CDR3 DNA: TGTGCCAGCAGTGAAGCAGGCACAGGAACCTACGAGCAGTACTTC.